This T cell receptor (beta chain) was recorded in a study of metastatic and nonmetastatic thyroid tumors. Germline loops: CDR1 MDHEN, CDR2 SYDVKM. The CDR3 is 13 residues long. Trimming removed 6 bases from V and 3 bases from J, with 12 bases in between. Thyroid surgery had not been preceded by any treatment in any patient. In its sample, this clone was seen a few times. TCRdb re-called the PCR reads via MiXCR. The repertoire consists of some 8,500 clones, with 35% to 45% occurring once and the leading ten covering under 25%. The chain has TRBV28 and TRBJ2-7; unclear D gene. Material: tumor tissue. The receptor comes from a female donor with papillary thyroid cancer or a benign thyroid nodule (not recorded which). Some clones in this sample may be carry-over from other donors' samples. CDR3: CASSYFGHYEQYF. The CDR3 DNA sequence: TGTGCCAGCAGCTACTTTGGGCACTACGAGCAGTACTTC.